Detailed here is one T cell receptor (beta chain). Its matching antigen is unknown. V gave up 5 bases and J gave up 6 bases; unmatched junction bases: 13. Germline V lookup: CDR1 SEHNR, CDR2 FQNEAQ (reference sequence). This CDR3 spans 16 amino acids. TCRdb's table, derived via immunoSEQ multiplex PCR, lists solely in-frame clones and lacks some. This sample has more than 95,000 clones, with roughly 91% found just once. These data come from a study of T cell responses to AZD1222 COVID-19 vaccine. Study-wide results and caveats: Donor demographics were predominantly white British with a female majority; clonal diversity may be underestimated.

Sequenced material: peripheral blood, taken on day 0 of AZD1222 vaccination. The chain uses TRBV7-9 and TRBJ2-3; 8 bases agree with TRBD2. The source of this sequence is an adult in good health. The DNA of the CDR3 is TGTGCCAGCAGCCCCCGGACTAGCCTCACTCTGGATACGCAGTATTTT. It translates to CASSPRTSLTLDTQYF.